These 26 T cell receptor beta chains were all obtained from the same sample, sequenced in a study of cytomegalovirus exposure and HLA in healthy donors. The assay was immunoSEQ multiplex PCR, and TCRdb's table has in-frame clones only and misses some. In the table there are 150,000 or so clones, 75% to 90% of which are singletons. Sequenced input: PBMCs. These receptor sequences come from a man between 18 and 29 years old in good health and CMV-seropositive.

This chain uses TRBV10-3 with TRBJ1-1; 11 nucleotides agree with TRBD1. There are 13 residues in the CDR3. With 8 bases clipped from V and 5 bases from J, the junction kept 4 bases outside the gene matches. Germline CDR1 and CDR2: ENHRY and SYGVKD. Written as DNA, the CDR3 is TGTGCCATCGCCGGGACAGGGGGGACTGAAGCTTTCTTT. Its protein is CAIAGTGGTEAFF.

The chain couples TRBV28 to TRBJ2-3; tentative D call: TRBD2 (5 bases). Germline V lookup: CDR1 MDHEN, CDR2 SYDVKM. The CDR3 runs to 17 residues. V dropped 6 bases and J dropped 1 base, with 20 bases sitting between them. The CDR3 DNA follows: TGTGCCAGCAGCCCCTTGGGGAGCGCTGGGGGCACAGATACGCAGTATTTT. Protein product: CASSPLGSAGGTDTQYF.

This clone occurred a few times. The CDR3 DNA reads as TGTGCCAGCAGCCCGGGGTTCGGGACTGAAGCTTTCTTT. The encoded protein is CASSPGFGTEAFF. V and J are TRBV2 and TRBJ1-1; no definite D call. This CDR3 region has 13 residues. Between the trimmed V and J ends, which lost 6 bases and 5 bases, there was a span of 13 bases. The germline CDR1 and CDR2 sequences are SNHLY and FYNNEI.

The CDR3 reads CASSPNDPGGGALDEQFF. CDR3 sequence (DNA): TGTGCCAGCAGCCCTAACGACCCTGGCGGGGGGGCCCTCGATGAGCAGTTCTTC. The chain uses TRBV7-3 and TRBJ2-1; TRBD2 matches at 9 bases. Germline loops: CDR1 SGHTA, CDR2 FQGTGA. The CDR3 totals 18 residues. V shed 5 bases, J shed 8 bases, and the junction held 19 bases outside the gene matches.

V usage is TRBV7-9 and J usage is TRBJ1-2; the D is unclear. Germline loops: CDR1 SEHNR, CDR2 FQNEAQ (reference sequence). The CDR3 is 14 residues long. V dropped 0 bases and J dropped 5 bases, with 10 bases sitting between them. Here the CDR3 reads CASSLARDNYGYTF. The CDR3 DNA sequence: TGTGCCAGCAGCTTAGCCCGCGACAATTATGGCTACACCTTC.

This chain links TRBV4-3 with TRBJ2-7; possibly TRBD2 for D (6 bases). Germline loops: CDR1 LGHNA, CDR2 YSLEER. The CDR3 runs 14 residues. Between the trimmed V and J ends, which lost 0 bases and 7 bases, there was a span of 13 bases. CDR3 loop: CASSQDWPSDEQYF. CDR3 sequence (DNA): TGCGCCAGCAGCCAAGATTGGCCTAGCGATGAGCAGTACTTC.

V usage is TRBV18 and J usage is TRBJ2-7; 7 positions match TRBD2. The CDR3 has 14 residues. Germline assignment: CDR1 KGHSH and CDR2 LQKENI. Germline trimming cut 4 bases from V and 4 bases from J; bases unmatched to any gene: 7. CDR3 in DNA: TGTGCCAGCTCACTAGTCGGGGGGTTGTACGAGCAGTACTTC. Translation: CASSLVGGLYEQYF.

The chain recombines TRBV15 with TRBJ2-7, with 8 nucleotides matching TRBD1. Germline lookup yields CDR1 LNHNV and CDR2 YYDKDF (reference sequence). Losses at the gene ends were 4 bases for V and 2 bases for J; bases not matched to a gene: 4. The CDR3 has 14 residues. CDR3 region: CATSIRTGTYEQYF. As DNA, the CDR3 is TGTGCCACCAGCATCCGGACAGGGACCTACGAGCAGTACTTC.

V usage is TRBV2 and J usage is TRBJ2-5; weak D call: TRBD1 (7 bases). CDR3 length: 16 residues. Germline loops: CDR1 SNHLY, CDR2 FYNNEI. Trimming took off 7 bases at V and 5 bases at J, with 23 bases between the two ends. The CDR3 DNA reads TGTGCCAGCACCACCTTCGGGGCAGGGGGGTTTGAGACCCAGTACTTC. Its protein product is CASTTFGAGGFETQYF.

This rearrangement joins TRBV23-1 to TRBJ2-2; the match to TRBD1 covers 7 bases. TRBV23-1 is classed as an ORF, of uncertain function. CDR3 length: 18 amino acids. V gave up 2 bases and J gave up 0 bases; unmatched junction bases: 9. CDR3 residues: CASSQTRDSFANTGELFF. The CDR3 DNA sequence: TGCGCCAGCAGTCAAACCCGGGACAGCTTCGCGAACACCGGGGAGCTGTTTTTT.

This chain links TRBV10-3 with TRBJ2-7; possible D gene TRBD2, 5 bases. The CDR3 sequence is 13 residues long. Deletions cut 8 bases from V and 0 bases from J, with 11 bases between. The V gene's germline CDR1 is ENHRY and CDR2 SYGVKD. The CDR3 bases are TGTGCCATCGGGTTAGAGGGCTCCTACGAGCAGTACTTC. This codes for CAIGLEGSYEQYF.

The chain is built from TRBV4-3 and TRBJ1-1; D gene unclear. V gave up 0 bases and J gave up 2 bases, with 10 bases separating them. Germline V gene lookup returns CDR1 LGHNA and CDR2 YSLEER. The CDR3 consists of 15 residues. CDR3 DNA sequence: TGCGCCAGCAGCCAAGAGTTACAGATAAACACTGAAGCTTTCTTT. Translated, it gives CASSQELQINTEAFF.

The V call is TRBV5-1, the J call TRBJ2-1, with 14 bases matching TRBD2. V lost 4 bases, J lost 9 bases, and 6 bases stayed unmatched. Germline V CDR1 and CDR2: SGHRS, YFSETQ. CDR3 length: 15 amino acids. Written as DNA, the CDR3 is TGCGCCAGCAGCCTGACTAGCGGGGGGGCCGTTGAGCAGTTCTTC. Its translation: CASSLTSGGAVEQFF. Full variable domain (missing parts from reference TRBV5-1 and TRBJ2-1): KAGVTQTPRYLIKTRGQQVTLSCSPISGHRSVSWYQQTPGQGLQFLFEYFSETQRNKGNFPGRFSGRQFSNSRSEMNVSTLELGDSALYLCASSLTSGGAVEQFFGPGTRLTVL.

The rearrangement uses TRBV4-3 and TRBJ2-3, with D perhaps TRBD1 (6 bases). The germline CDR1 and CDR2 sequences are LGHNA and YSLEER. V lost 0 bases to trimming and J lost 2 bases, with 9 bases between them. CDR3 size: 15 residues. This CDR3 is CASSQEGAYTDTQYF. The DNA for the CDR3 is TGCGCCAGCAGCCAAGAGGGGGCCTACACAGATACGCAGTATTTT.

This clone was detected once. The chain carries TRBV15 and TRBJ2-7, with 8 bases aligning to TRBD2. With V trimmed by 4 bases and J by 3 bases, 8 bases remained unmatched. Germline assignment: CDR1 LNHNV and CDR2 YYDKDF (reference sequence). The CDR3 spans 15 residues. Written as DNA, the CDR3 is TGTGCCACCAGCATAAAAGCGGGGGCTTACTACGAGCAGTACTTC. Protein: CATSIKAGAYYEQYF.

J is TRBJ2-7 and V is TRBV7-9, with D possibly TRBD2 on 5 matching bases. The CDR3 runs to 13 residues. Germline assignment: CDR1 SEHNR and CDR2 FQNEAQ (reference sequence). V was cut by 4 bases and J by 5 bases, with 12 bases left in between. The CDR3 protein is CASSSPYGDEQYF. In nucleotides, the CDR3 is TGTGCCAGCAGCTCACCCTACGGGGACGAGCAGTACTTC.

This clone was detected only once. V usage is TRBV6-5 and J usage is TRBJ1-6; 8 bases agree with TRBD1. The CDR3 sequence is 16 residues long. From germline, CDR1 is MNHEY and CDR2 SVGAGI. V trimming: 2 bases; J trimming: 7 bases; junction bases outside the gene matches: 7. DNA of the CDR3: TGTGCCAGCAGTTACGCCTTGACAGGGGTGAATTCACCCCTCCACTTT. This translates into CASSYALTGVNSPLHF.

The chain joins TRBV4-3 to TRBJ1-2, with D perhaps TRBD1 (6 bases). V was cut by 4 bases and J by 8 bases, with 23 bases left in between. Germline-derived CDR1 and CDR2 are LGHNA and YSLEER. CDR3 size: 16 residues. CDR3 nucleotides: TGCGCCAGCAGCCTGTCGAGCGGGGGGGGGCGGAGCGGCTACACCTTC. Residues: CASSLSSGGGRSGYTF.

CDR3 nucleotides: TGTGCCAGCAGATACAGGGGGGCAGGGGAGACCCAGTACTTC. Encoded protein: CASRYRGAGETQYF. This chain connects TRBV2 to TRBJ2-5; 8 nucleotides line up with TRBD1. V dropped 6 bases and J dropped 5; count of bases not matched to a gene: 8. Germline CDR1 SNHLY, CDR2 FYNNEI. CDR3 size: 14 residues.

V is TRBV5-6 and J is TRBJ2-1, with 10 bases that match TRBD2. The length of the CDR3 is 19 residues. Trimming at V came to 6 bases and at J to 7 bases, leaving 22 bases not matched to a gene. Germline V gene sequence: CDR1 SGHDT, CDR2 YYEEEE. The CDR3 spells CASNDLRHGGLANLNEQFF. DNA of the CDR3: TGTGCCAGCAATGACCTCCGGCACGGGGGACTAGCGAACCTTAATGAGCAGTTCTTC. The full variable domain, in which reference TRBV5-6 and TRBJ2-1 provide the parts outside the CDR3, is DAGVTQSPTHLIKTRGQQVTLRCSPKSGHDTVSWYQQALGQGPQFIFQYYEEEERQRGNFPDRFSGHQFPNYSSELNVNALLLGDSALYLCASNDLRHGGLANLNEQFFGPGTRLTVL.

In this sample, this clone turned up once. This CDR3 reads CASTSPGGGPNTEAFF. CDR3 nucleotide sequence: TGTGCCAGTACCTCCCCCGGGGGGGGGCCGAACACTGAAGCTTTCTTT. The V and J genes are TRBV19 and TRBJ1-1; maybe TRBD1 (6 bases). Germline V gene data show CDR1 as LNHDA and CDR2 as SQIVND (reference sequence). The CDR3 runs 16 residues. Trimming stripped 7 bases from V and 1 base from J, with 19 bases between.

The chain employs TRBV9 and TRBJ2-1; maybe TRBD2 (7 bases). The CDR3 totals 15 residues. CDR1 is SGDLS and CDR2 is YYNGEE in the germline V gene. V gave up 4 bases and J gave up 1 base, with 12 bases separating them. CDR3 loop: CASSQRGQSYNEQFF. As DNA, the CDR3 is TGTGCCAGCAGCCAGCGGGGACAATCCTACAATGAGCAGTTCTTC.

The V call is TRBV27, the J call TRBJ2-7, with D perhaps matching TRBD1 (5 bases). V was trimmed by 5 bases and J by 3 bases, leaving 17 bases between them. From germline, CDR1 is MNHEY and CDR2 SMNVEV (reference sequence). The CDR3 is 15 residues long. The CDR3: CASSLTYTGYYEQYF. In nucleotides, the CDR3 is TGTGCCAGCAGTCTAACCTACACAGGCTACTACGAGCAGTACTTC.

The V and J genes are TRBV9 and TRBJ2-7, with 8 nucleotides matching TRBD1. The V gene's germline CDR1 is SGDLS and CDR2 YYNGEE. The CDR3 has 14 amino acids. J was trimmed by 0 bases and V by 3 bases; bases with no gene match: 2. CDR3: CASSGDRSSYEQYF. The CDR3 region has the DNA TGTGCCAGCAGCGGGGACAGGAGCTCCTACGAGCAGTACTTC. Together with reference TRBV9 and TRBJ2-7, the CDR3 gives the full variable domain: DSGVTQTPKHLITATGQRVTLRCSPRSGDLSVYWYQQSLDQGLQFLIQYYNGEERAKGNILERFSAQQFPDLHSELNLSSLELGDSALYFCASSGDRSSYEQYFGPGTRLTVT.

The table lists this clone with a count of one. This chain uses TRBV27 with TRBJ1-2; 11 positions agree with TRBD1. This CDR3 is 15 amino acids long. J was trimmed by 2 bases and V by 2 bases; bases with no gene match: 1. Germline lookup yields CDR1 MNHEY and CDR2 SMNVEV (reference sequence). The CDR3 spells CASSLGTGGNYGYTF. The CDR3 bases are TGTGCCAGCAGTTTAGGGACAGGGGGGAACTATGGCTACACCTTC.

This clone is a singleton in its sample. The chain combines TRBV5-6 with TRBJ1-5; TRBD1 agrees at 10 bases. The germline gives CDR1 SGHDT, CDR2 YYEEEE. V was clipped by 4 bases and J by 7 bases; unmatched bases: 8. CDR3 size: 15 residues. CDR3 DNA sequence: TGTGCCAGCAGCCGGGGACAGGGGAGGCGACAGCCCCAGCATTTT. It is translated as CASSRGQGRRQPQHF.